A single T cell receptor (beta chain) is shown here with its context. These data come from a study of CD8 T cells in Susac syndrome. cDNA came from roughly 0.53 to 1 ug RNA primed by random hexamers. Each CDR3 protein gets one entry after TCRdb re-called the immunoSEQ multiplex PCR reads with MiXCR. The data hold approximately 120,000 distinct CDR3 sequences, with around 94% observed a single time. This CDR3 region has 13 residues. Germline loops: CDR1 SGHRS, CDR2 YFSETQ. Trimming stripped 4 bases from V and 3 bases from J, with 10 bases between. The TCR originated in a human donor in good health. The chain is built from TRBV5-1 and TRBJ1-1; the D is unclear. Sample: CD4+ T cells from PBMCs. The DNA for the CDR3 is TGCGCCAGCAGCCTTAAAAGAGACACTGAAGCTTTCTTT. This encodes CASSLKRDTEAFF.